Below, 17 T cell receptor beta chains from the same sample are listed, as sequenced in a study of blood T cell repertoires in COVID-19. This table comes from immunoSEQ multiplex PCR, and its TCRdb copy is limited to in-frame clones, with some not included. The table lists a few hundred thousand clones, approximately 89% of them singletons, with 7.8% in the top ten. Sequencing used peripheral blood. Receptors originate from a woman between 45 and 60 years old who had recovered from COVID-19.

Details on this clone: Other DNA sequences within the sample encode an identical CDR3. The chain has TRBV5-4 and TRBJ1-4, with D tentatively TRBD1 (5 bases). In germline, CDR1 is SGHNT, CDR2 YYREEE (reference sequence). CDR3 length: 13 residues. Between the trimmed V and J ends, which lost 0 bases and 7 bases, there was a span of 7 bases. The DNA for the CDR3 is TGTGCCAGCAGCTTGGCCGGGGGTGAAAAACTGTTTTTT. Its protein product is CASSLAGGEKLFF.

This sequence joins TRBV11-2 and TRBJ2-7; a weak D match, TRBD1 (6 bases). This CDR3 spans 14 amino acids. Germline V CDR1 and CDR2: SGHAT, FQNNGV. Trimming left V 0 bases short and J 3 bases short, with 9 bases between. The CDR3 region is CASSLDRGFYEQYF. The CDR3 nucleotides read TGTGCCAGCAGCTTAGACAGGGGATTCTACGAGCAGTACTTC.

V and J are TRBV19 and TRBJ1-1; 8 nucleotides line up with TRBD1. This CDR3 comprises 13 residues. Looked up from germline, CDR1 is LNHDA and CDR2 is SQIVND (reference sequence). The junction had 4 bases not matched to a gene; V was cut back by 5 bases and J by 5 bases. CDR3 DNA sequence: TGTGCCAGTAGTCAGGGGGCTCGTACTGAAGCTTTCTTT. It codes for CASSQGARTEAFF.

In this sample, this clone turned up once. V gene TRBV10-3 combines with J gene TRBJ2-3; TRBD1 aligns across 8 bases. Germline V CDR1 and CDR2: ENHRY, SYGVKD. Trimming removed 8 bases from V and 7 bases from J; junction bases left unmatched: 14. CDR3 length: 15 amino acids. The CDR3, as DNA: TGTGCCATCTCCTCCGACAGGGGAAACGAAAATACGCAGTATTTT. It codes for CAISSDRGNENTQYF.

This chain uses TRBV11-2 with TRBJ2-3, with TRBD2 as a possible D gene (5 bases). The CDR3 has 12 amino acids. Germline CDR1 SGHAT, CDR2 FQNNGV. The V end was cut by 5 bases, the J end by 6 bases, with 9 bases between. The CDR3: CASSTRRDTQYF. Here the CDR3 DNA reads TGTGCCAGCAGCACCCGGAGGGATACGCAGTATTTT.

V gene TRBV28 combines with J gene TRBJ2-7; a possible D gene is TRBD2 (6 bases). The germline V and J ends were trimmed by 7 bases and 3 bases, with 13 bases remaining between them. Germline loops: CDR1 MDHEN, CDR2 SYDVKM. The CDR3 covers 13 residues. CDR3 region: CASTRAGSYEQYF. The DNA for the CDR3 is TGTGCCAGCACAAGAGCGGGTAGCTACGAGCAGTACTTC.

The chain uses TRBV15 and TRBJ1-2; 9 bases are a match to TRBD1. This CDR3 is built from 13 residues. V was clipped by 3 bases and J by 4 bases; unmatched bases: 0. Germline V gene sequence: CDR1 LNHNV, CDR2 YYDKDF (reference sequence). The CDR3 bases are TGTGCCACCAGCAGGGACAGGGGCTATGGCTACACCTTC. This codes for CATSRDRGYGYTF. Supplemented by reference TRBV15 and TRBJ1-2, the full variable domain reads DAMVIQNPRYQVTQFGKPVTLSCSQTLNHNVMYWYQQKSSQAPKLLFHYYDKDFNNEADTPDNFQSRRPNTSFCFLDIRSPGLGDTAMYLCATSRDRGYGYTFGSGTRLTVV.

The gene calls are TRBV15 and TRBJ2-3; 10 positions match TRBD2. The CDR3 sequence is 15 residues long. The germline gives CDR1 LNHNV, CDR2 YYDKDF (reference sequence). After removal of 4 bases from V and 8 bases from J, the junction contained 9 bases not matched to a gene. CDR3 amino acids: CATSTPSGSSGTQYF. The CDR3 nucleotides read TGTGCCACCAGCACCCCTAGCGGGAGTTCCGGTACGCAGTATTTT.

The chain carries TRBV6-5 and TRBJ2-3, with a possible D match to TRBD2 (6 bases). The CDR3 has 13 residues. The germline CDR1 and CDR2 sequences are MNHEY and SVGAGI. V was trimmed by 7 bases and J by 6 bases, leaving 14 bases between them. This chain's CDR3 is CASIDPGRDTQYF. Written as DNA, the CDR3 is TGTGCCAGCATAGACCCTGGGAGGGATACGCAGTATTTT.

CDR3 in amino acids: CSVEDTPRGRYGYTF. The CDR3 bases are TGCAGCGTTGAAGATACCCCCAGGGGCCGCTATGGCTACACCTTC. This sequence joins TRBV29-1 and TRBJ1-2, with D tentatively TRBD1 (6 bases). Germline V gene lookup returns CDR1 SQVTM and CDR2 ANQGSEA. This CDR3 contains 15 residues. Trimming removed 0 bases at V and 4 bases at J, with 15 bases between. The whole variable domain, remainder taken from reference TRBV29-1 and TRBJ1-2, is SAVISQKPSRDICQRGTSLTIQCQVDSQVTMMFWYRQQPGQSLTLIATANQGSEATYESGFVIDKFPISRPNLTFSTLTVSNMSPEDSSIYLCSVEDTPRGRYGYTFGSGTRLTVV.

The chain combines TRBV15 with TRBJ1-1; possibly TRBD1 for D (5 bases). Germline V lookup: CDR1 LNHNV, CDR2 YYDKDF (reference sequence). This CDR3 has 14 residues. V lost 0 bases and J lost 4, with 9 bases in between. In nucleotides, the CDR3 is TGTGCCACCAGCAGAGATCTGGGGGGCACTGAAGCTTTCTTT. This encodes CATSRDLGGTEAFF.

CDR3 DNA: TGCGCCAGCAGCACAGGGGACCCCACCTATGGCTACACCTTC. It is translated as CASSTGDPTYGYTF. The chain carries TRBV5-1 and TRBJ1-2, with TRBD1 matching over 7 bases. With V trimmed by 4 bases and J by 4 bases, 7 bases remained unmatched. This CDR3 has 14 amino acids. Germline lookup yields CDR1 SGHRS and CDR2 YFSETQ. The whole variable domain, remainder taken from reference TRBV5-1 and TRBJ1-2, is KAGVTQTPRYLIKTRGQQVTLSCSPISGHRSVSWYQQTPGQGLQFLFEYFSETQRNKGNFPGRFSGRQFSNSRSEMNVSTLELGDSALYLCASSTGDPTYGYTFGSGTRLTVV.

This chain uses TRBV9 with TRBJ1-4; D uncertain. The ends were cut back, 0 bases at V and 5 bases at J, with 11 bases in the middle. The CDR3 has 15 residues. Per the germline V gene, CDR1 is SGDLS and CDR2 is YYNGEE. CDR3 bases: TGTGCCAGCAGCGTAGAAGCCCGGGAGAATGAAAAACTGTTTTTT. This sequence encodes CASSVEARENEKLFF.

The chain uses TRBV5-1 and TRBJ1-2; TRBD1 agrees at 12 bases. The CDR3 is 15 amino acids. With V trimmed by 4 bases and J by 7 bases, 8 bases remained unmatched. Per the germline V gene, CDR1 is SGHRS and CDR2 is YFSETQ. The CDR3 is CASSMGQGAHRGYTF. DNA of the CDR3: TGCGCCAGCAGCATGGGACAGGGGGCGCATCGTGGCTACACCTTC.

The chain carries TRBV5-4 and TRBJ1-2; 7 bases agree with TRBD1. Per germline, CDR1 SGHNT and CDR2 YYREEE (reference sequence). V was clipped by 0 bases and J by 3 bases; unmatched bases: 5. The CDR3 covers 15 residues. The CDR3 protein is CASSLEGTVDYGYTF. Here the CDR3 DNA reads TGTGCCAGCAGCTTGGAGGGGACAGTTGACTATGGCTACACCTTC.

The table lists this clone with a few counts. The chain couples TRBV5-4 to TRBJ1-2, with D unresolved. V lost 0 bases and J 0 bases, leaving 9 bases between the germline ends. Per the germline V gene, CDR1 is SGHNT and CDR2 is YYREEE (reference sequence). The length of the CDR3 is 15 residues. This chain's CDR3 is CASSLATAANYGYTF. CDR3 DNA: TGTGCCAGCAGCTTGGCAACGGCGGCTAACTATGGCTACACCTTC.

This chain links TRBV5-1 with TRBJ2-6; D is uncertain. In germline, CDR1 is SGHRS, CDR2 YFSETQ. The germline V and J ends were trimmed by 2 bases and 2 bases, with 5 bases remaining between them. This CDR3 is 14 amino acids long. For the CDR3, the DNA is TGCGCCAGCAGCTTTTATCCTGGGGCCAACGTCCTGACTTTC. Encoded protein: CASSFYPGANVLTF.